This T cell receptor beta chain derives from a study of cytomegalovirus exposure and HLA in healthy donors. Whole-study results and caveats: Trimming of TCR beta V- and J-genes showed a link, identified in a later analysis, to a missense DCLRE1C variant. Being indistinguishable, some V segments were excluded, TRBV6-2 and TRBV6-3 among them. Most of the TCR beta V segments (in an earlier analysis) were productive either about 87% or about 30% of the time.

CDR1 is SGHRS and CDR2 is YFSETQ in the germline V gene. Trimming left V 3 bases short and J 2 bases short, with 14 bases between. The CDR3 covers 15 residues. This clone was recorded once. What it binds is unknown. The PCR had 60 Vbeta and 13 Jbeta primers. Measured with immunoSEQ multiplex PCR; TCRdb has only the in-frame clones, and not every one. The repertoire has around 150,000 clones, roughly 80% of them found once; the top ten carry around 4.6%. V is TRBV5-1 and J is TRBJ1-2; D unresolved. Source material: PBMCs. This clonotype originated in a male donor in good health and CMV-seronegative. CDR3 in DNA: TGCGCCAGCAGCTCCACTATTCACCTGAACTATGGCTACACCTTC. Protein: CASSSTIHLNYGYTF. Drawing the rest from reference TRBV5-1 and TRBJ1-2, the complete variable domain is KAGVTQTPRYLIKTRGQQVTLSCSPISGHRSVSWYQQTPGQGLQFLFEYFSETQRNKGNFPGRFSGRQFSNSRSEMNVSTLELGDSALYLCASSSTIHLNYGYTFGSGTRLTVV.